A single sample is the source of the 31 T cell receptor beta chains below, sequenced in a study of early stage breast cancer tumors (dated by TCRdb to about 2017). Libraries were made using the immunoSEQ multiplex PCR assay. TCRdb took this table from immuneACCESS and kept in-frame rearrangements with V and J called. Such tables lack part of the clones; where checked against another copy, unresolved V genes explain under half of the gap, and the rest is unexplained. The sample records 50,000 to 75,000 clones, roughly 80% of which are singletons. The ten largest clones take up nearly 3.5% of the sample. The sequencing sample was made of blood. Receptor source: a young adult with breast cancer.

V usage is TRBV19 and J usage is TRBJ1-5; D gene ambiguous. CDR1 is LNHDA and CDR2 is SQIVND in the germline V gene (reference sequence). The V end was cut by 2 bases, the J end by 7 bases, with 15 bases between. CDR3 length: 15 amino acids. The CDR3 here is CASSILVRGSQPQHF. DNA for the CDR3: TGTGCCAGTAGTATACTAGTTCGGGGTTCCCAGCCCCAGCATTTT.

The genes are TRBV7-2 and TRBJ2-3; the match to TRBD1 covers 7 bases. The CDR3 covers 15 residues. Germline-derived CDR1 and CDR2 are SGHTA and FQGNSA. Trimming at V came to 2 bases and at J to 4 bases, leaving 6 bases not matched to a gene. The CDR3 is CASSLLGQGADTQYF. CDR3 DNA: TGTGCCAGCAGCTTACTGGGCCAGGGGGCAGATACGCAGTATTTT.

The chain links TRBV5-1 to TRBJ2-2; D remains unclear. Trimming removed 0 bases at V and 6 bases at J, with 12 bases between. CDR3 size: 15 residues. Per the germline V gene, CDR1 is SGHRS and CDR2 is YFSETQ. CDR3 nucleotides: TGCGCCAGCAGCTTGGTGGGCCTGATCTCCGGGGAGCTGTTTTTT. Amino acids: CASSLVGLISGELFF.

The chain combines TRBV30 with TRBJ1-5; possibly TRBD1 for D (5 bases). The V end lost 2 bases, the J end lost 5 bases, and 22 bases lay between the germline ends. Germline assignment: CDR1 GTSNPN and CDR2 SVGIG (reference sequence). The CDR3 covers 17 residues. Written as DNA, the CDR3 is TGTGCCTGGAGTCGGGTGAGAACGGGCCGAGGGGATCAGCCCCAGCATTTT. Protein product: CAWSRVRTGRGDQPQHF.

This chain connects TRBV7-2 to TRBJ2-5; TRBD2 aligns across 7 bases. V dropped 8 bases and J dropped 6; count of bases not matched to a gene: 3. Germline-derived CDR1 and CDR2 are SGHTA and FQGNSA. The CDR3 consists of 11 residues. This CDR3 is CASGGRKTQYF. The DNA for the CDR3 is TGTGCCAGCGGCGGGAGAAAGACCCAGTACTTC. Variable domain in full (rest from reference TRBV7-2 and TRBJ2-5): GAGVSQSPSNKVTEKGKDVELRCDPISGHTALYWYRQSLGQGLEFLIYFQGNSAPDKSGLPSDRFSAERTGGSVSTLTIQRTQQEDSAVYLCASGGRKTQYFGPGTRLLVL.

This chain connects TRBV7-2 to TRBJ2-2; D is unresolved. Trimming took off 4 bases at V and 0 bases at J, with 12 bases between the two ends. The CDR3 is made up of 16 amino acids. Germline assignment: CDR1 SGHTA and CDR2 FQGNSA. The CDR3 region is CASSSRPSSNTGELFF. CDR3 coding DNA: TGTGCCAGCAGCTCGAGACCATCATCGAACACCGGGGAGCTGTTTTTT.

This clone was detected only a few times. The J gene is TRBJ2-5, the V gene TRBV20-1; 7 positions agree with TRBD2. The germline V gene encodes CDR1 DFQATT and CDR2 SNEGSKA (reference sequence). The ends lost 4 bases at V and 4 bases at J; junction bases unmatched: 0. This CDR3 contains 11 residues. CDR3 sequence (DNA): TGCAGTGCTATAGCGGGAGAGACCCAGTACTTC. This codes for CSAIAGETQYF.

Here the CDR3 DNA reads TGTGCCAGCAGTTACTCCCAGGGGGCAGGAGAGACCCAGTACTTC. This gives the protein CASSYSQGAGETQYF. The chain combines TRBV6-5 with TRBJ2-5; TRBD1 aligns across 8 bases. This CDR3 region has 15 residues. Germline V gene data show CDR1 as MNHEY and CDR2 as SVGAGI. V dropped 0 bases and J dropped 4; count of bases not matched to a gene: 4.

This clone was recorded only once. The CDR3 does not end in the conserved phenylalanine or tryptophan, so this is likely a read error. The limits of the CDR3 on the DNA are not certain, so only TCRdb's listed CDR3 is given. The chain couples TRBV30 to TRBJ1-2; the table's D call, TRBD1, has no DNA check behind it. Ends included, the CDR3 has 11 residues. The germline V gene encodes CDR1 GTSNPN and CDR2 SVGIG (reference sequence). CDR3 amino acids: CAWSHPVVAHL.

The J gene is TRBJ2-5, the V gene TRBV18; D unclear. In germline, CDR1 is KGHSH, CDR2 LQKENI. Trimming pared 1 base from V and 4 bases from J, leaving 1 base between. The CDR3 is 11 amino acids. The CDR3 loop reads CASSPRETQYF. In nucleotides, the CDR3 is TGTGCCAGCTCACCACGAGAGACCCAGTACTTC.

The chain employs TRBV5-1 and TRBJ1-2; possibly TRBD1 for D (5 bases). V was pared by 0 bases and J by 5 bases, with 11 bases between. Germline V gene lookup returns CDR1 SGHRS and CDR2 YFSETQ. This CDR3 is 14 amino acids long. The CDR3 reads CASSLEGTPYGYTF. Here the CDR3 DNA reads TGCGCCAGCAGCTTGGAGGGGACCCCGTATGGCTACACCTTC.

The V call is TRBV10-1, the J call TRBJ2-3; TRBD2 matches 8 bases. Germline V gives CDR1 WNHNN, CDR2 SYGVQD (reference sequence). CDR3 size: 13 residues. J was trimmed by 4 bases and V by 7 bases; bases with no gene match: 4. This CDR3 reads CASNAAGADTQYF. The CDR3 region has the DNA TGCGCCAGCAACGCAGCGGGAGCAGATACGCAGTATTTT.

Regarding this clone: This specimen includes other DNA sequences encoding the same CDR3. The V and J genes are TRBV5-1 and TRBJ1-2; D gene ambiguous. V lost 2 bases to trimming and J lost 6 bases, with 14 bases between them. The CDR3 runs to 14 residues. Looked up from germline, CDR1 is SGHRS and CDR2 is YFSETQ. CDR3 in DNA: TGCGCCAGCAGCTTAATCAGCCCTCGAGATGGCTACACCTTC. Its protein is CASSLISPRDGYTF.

The rearrangement links TRBV5-1 to TRBJ2-1; D is ambiguous. CDR3 size: 15 residues. Trimming left V 0 bases short and J 7 bases short, with 14 bases between. Germline values: CDR1 SGHRS, CDR2 YFSETQ. This CDR3 is CASSLALGIGNEQFF. The CDR3 nucleotides are TGCGCCAGCAGCTTGGCCCTGGGAATCGGAAATGAGCAGTTCTTC.

CDR3 coding DNA: TGTGCCAGCAAAGGAGTAGCTGAAGCTTTCTTT. Its translation: CASKGVAEAFF. The chain recombines TRBV2 with TRBJ1-1; D not resolved. In germline, CDR1 is SNHLY, CDR2 FYNNEI. The CDR3 contains 11 residues. Trimming stripped 7 bases from V and 6 bases from J, with 9 bases between.

The J gene is TRBJ2-1, the V gene TRBV5-1; D is perhaps TRBD1 (6 bases). This CDR3 has 16 residues. V was pared by 2 bases and J by 1 base, with 13 bases between. Per germline, CDR1 SGHRS and CDR2 YFSETQ. The CDR3 DNA follows: TGCGCCAGCAGCTTAGGACAGCCAGTTTCCTACAATGAGCAGTTCTTC. It yields the protein CASSLGQPVSYNEQFF.

The chain is built from TRBV11-1 and TRBJ2-7; 9 positions match TRBD1. From germline, CDR1 is SGHAT and CDR2 FQDESV (reference sequence). The CDR3 spans 15 residues. V dropped 5 bases and J dropped 3; count of bases not matched to a gene: 8. CDR3 region: CASSLTGGVDYEQYF. The CDR3 nucleotides are TGTGCCAGCAGCCTGACAGGGGGAGTTGACTACGAGCAGTACTTC.

V usage is TRBV5-1 and J usage is TRBJ2-2; TRBD1 matches 10 bases. CDR1 is SGHRS, CDR2 YFSETQ, per germline. The CDR3 contains 14 residues. Written as DNA, the CDR3 is TGCGCGACAGGGGGCTATTCGAACACCGGGGAGCTGTTTTTT. It encodes CATGGYSNTGELFF.

The genes are TRBV9 and TRBJ2-7, with D perhaps TRBD2 (7 bases). The CDR3 loop spans 15 amino acids. The V end lost 6 bases, the J end lost 3 bases, and 19 bases lay between the germline ends. Germline loops: CDR1 SGDLS, CDR2 YYNGEE. The CDR3 spells CASTRGEGVIYEQYF. The CDR3, as DNA: TGTGCCAGCACAAGGGGGGAGGGGGTGATCTACGAGCAGTACTTC.

The V call is TRBV5-5, the J call TRBJ2-7; TRBD1 agrees at 12 bases. CDR1 is SGHKS and CDR2 is YYEKEE in the germline V gene (reference sequence). The CDR3 consists of 17 residues. The junction had 10 bases not matched to a gene; V was cut back by 0 bases and J by 6 bases. CDR3 sequence reads: CASSLVPSGQGAGEQYF. The CDR3 DNA is TGTGCCAGCAGCTTGGTACCCTCGGGACAGGGGGCAGGCGAGCAGTACTTC.

The rearrangement joins TRBV7-9 to TRBJ2-3; 8 bases agree with TRBD1. Germline trimming cut 0 bases from V and 1 base from J; bases unmatched to any gene: 6. CDR3 length: 17 amino acids. Germline V gives CDR1 SEHNR, CDR2 FQNEAQ (reference sequence). Written as DNA, the CDR3 is TGTGCCAGCAGCTTAGCACTCCACAGGGGGGGCACAGATACGCAGTATTTT. This gives the protein CASSLALHRGGTDTQYF.

V is TRBV18 and J is TRBJ2-7; 7 bases line up with TRBD2. CDR1 KGHSH and CDR2 LQKENI come from the germline V gene. The length of the CDR3 is 14 residues. V lost 3 bases, J lost 9 bases, and 11 bases stayed unmatched. This CDR3 reads CASSPSRGEWWQYF. CDR3 sequence (DNA): TGTGCCAGCTCACCTTCACGGGGGGAATGGTGGCAGTACTTC.

The chain combines TRBV10-3 with TRBJ1-1, with D possibly matching TRBD1 (5 bases). The CDR3 totals 15 residues. Germline CDR1 is ENHRY and CDR2 is SYGVKD. V was clipped by 5 bases and J by 1 base, with 14 bases between them. CDR3 protein: CAISSRVSPNTEAFF. The CDR3 coding sequence is TGTGCCATCAGTAGCAGGGTGTCCCCGAACACTGAAGCTTTCTTT.

The chain is built from TRBV5-1 and TRBJ2-1; either TRBD1 or TRBD2 may supply D (5 bases each). V dropped 7 bases and J dropped 6 bases, with 17 bases sitting between them. The V gene's germline CDR1 is SGHRS and CDR2 YFSETQ. This CDR3 has 14 amino acids. Written as DNA, the CDR3 is TGCGCCAGCGGCCGGGACGGGGCTGGCAATGAGCAGTTCTTC. It translates to CASGRDGAGNEQFF.

This clone was seen once. The CDR3 sequence is CAISAPGQRSSYNEQFF. The CDR3 DNA is TGTGCCATCAGTGCCCCGGGACAGAGGAGCTCCTACAATGAGCAGTTCTTC. V gene TRBV10-3 combines with J gene TRBJ2-1, with 7 bases matching TRBD1. The length of the CDR3 is 17 residues. J gave up 0 bases and V 4 bases, and 9 bases lay outside the gene matches. Per the germline V gene, CDR1 is ENHRY and CDR2 is SYGVKD.

The chain has TRBV30 and TRBJ2-2; 7 bases are a match to TRBD1. J was trimmed by 3 bases and V by 2 bases; bases with no gene match: 6. The germline CDR1 and CDR2 sequences are GTSNPN and SVGIG (reference sequence). CDR3 size: 15 residues. CDR3 in amino acids: CAWSKGALDTGELFF. CDR3 DNA: TGTGCCTGGAGTAAGGGGGCGCTGGACACCGGGGAGCTGTTTTTT.

The J gene is TRBJ2-7, the V gene TRBV10-3; TRBD2 aligns across 10 bases. Looked up from germline, CDR1 is ENHRY and CDR2 is SYGVKD. The CDR3 sequence is 15 residues long. With V trimmed by 6 bases and J by 6 bases, 11 bases remained unmatched. The CDR3 region is CAIRMAEAGGGEQYF. CDR3 bases: TGTGCCATCAGGATGGCAGAAGCGGGAGGGGGCGAGCAGTACTTC.

The V and J genes are TRBV5-1 and TRBJ2-6, with TRBD1 as a possible D gene (6 bases). The germline CDR1 and CDR2 sequences are SGHRS and YFSETQ. Between the trimmed V and J ends, which lost 3 bases and 1 base, there was a span of 17 bases. CDR3 length: 18 residues. The CDR3 reads CASSWTDTFTSGANVLTF. The CDR3 coding sequence is TGCGCCAGCAGCTGGACAGATACTTTCACTTCTGGGGCCAACGTCCTGACTTTC. Full variable domain (remainder filled in from reference TRBV5-1 and TRBJ2-6): KAGVTQTPRYLIKTRGQQVTLSCSPISGHRSVSWYQQTPGQGLQFLFEYFSETQRNKGNFPGRFSGRQFSNSRSEMNVSTLELGDSALYLCASSWTDTFTSGANVLTFGAGSRLTVL.

This chain uses TRBV11-1 with TRBJ2-2; D is unresolved. Germline V gene data show CDR1 as SGHAT and CDR2 as FQDESV (reference sequence). The CDR3 has 15 amino acids. Trimming took 1 base from V and 1 from J, leaving 7 bases between them. The CDR3 here is CASSLDQLNTGELFF. CDR3 coding DNA: TGTGCCAGCAGCTTAGACCAGTTGAACACCGGGGAGCTGTTTTTT.

This chain joins TRBV19 and TRBJ1-1; weak D call: TRBD1 (5 bases). The germline CDR1 and CDR2 sequences are LNHDA and SQIVND (reference sequence). The germline V and J ends were trimmed by 7 bases and 0 bases, with 9 bases remaining between them. The CDR3 consists of 13 residues. CDR3 nucleotide sequence: TGTGCCAGTACGGCAGGGATGAACACTGAAGCTTTCTTT. This sequence encodes CASTAGMNTEAFF. The whole variable domain, filled in from reference TRBV19 and TRBJ1-1, reads DGGITQSPKYLFRKEGQNVTLSCEQNLNHDAMYWYRQDPGQGLRLIYYSQIVNDFQKGDIAEGYSVSREKKESFPLTVTSAQKNPTAFYLCASTAGMNTEAFFGQGTRLTVV.

The chain is built from TRBV19 and TRBJ2-7; D might be TRBD2 (6 bases). Germline V gives CDR1 LNHDA, CDR2 SQIVND (reference sequence). Trimming removed 4 bases from V and 3 bases from J, with 13 bases in between. This CDR3 contains 14 residues. CDR3 coding DNA: TGTGCCAGTAGTAAAAATAAGGAGGGCTACGAGCAGTACTTC. This sequence encodes CASSKNKEGYEQYF.